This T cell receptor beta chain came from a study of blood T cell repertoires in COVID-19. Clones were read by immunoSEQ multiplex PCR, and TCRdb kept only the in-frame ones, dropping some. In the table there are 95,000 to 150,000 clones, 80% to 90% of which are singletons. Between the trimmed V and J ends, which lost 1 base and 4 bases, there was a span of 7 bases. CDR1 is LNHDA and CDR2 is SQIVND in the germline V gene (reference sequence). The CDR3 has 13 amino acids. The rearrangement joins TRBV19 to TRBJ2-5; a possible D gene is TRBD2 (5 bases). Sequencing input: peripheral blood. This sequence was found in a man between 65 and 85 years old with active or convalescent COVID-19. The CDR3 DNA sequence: TGTGCCAGTAGTATAGGGAGGAGAGAGACCCAGTACTTC. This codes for CASSIGRRETQYF.